This TCR beta chain was sequenced for a study of blood T cell repertoires in COVID-19. Details on this clone: Other DNA sequences within the sample encode an identical CDR3.

Recruited during active infection, patients (from Seattle) were subsequently followed longitudinally. The CDR3 has 15 amino acids. With 0 bases removed from V and 0 bases from J, the gap between germline ends came to 7 bases. The germline gives CDR1 SNHLY, CDR2 FYNNEI. TCRdb's copy holds only in-frame clones and misses some; the assay was immunoSEQ multiplex PCR. The top ten clones hold about 4.6% of a sample with around 130,000 clones, more than 75% of them seen once. Sequencing was done on a sample of peripheral blood. The rearrangement links TRBV2 to TRBJ2-3, with D tentatively TRBD2 (6 bases). The source of this sequence is a man in his sixties with COVID-19, enrolled during active disease. The CDR3 here is CASSEARGSTDTQYF. In DNA, the CDR3 is TGTGCCAGCAGTGAAGCGCGGGGTAGCACAGATACGCAGTATTTT.